The 2 T cell receptor beta chains reported below all come from one sample, sequenced in a study of T cells after yellow fever vaccination. TCRdb fed the 5' RACE reads into MiXCR, producing one record per CDR3 protein. The sample contains a few hundred thousand distinct CDR3 sequences, around 6.5% of which appear only once. Sequenced here: PBMCs, sampled 5 days after the yellow fever booster vaccination. The receptors originated from a man younger than 45 who received the YFV17D yellow fever vaccine.

The genes are TRBV10-3 and TRBJ1-6; 8 bases map to TRBD1. Trimming removed 6 bases from V and 5 bases from J; junction bases left unmatched: 3. This CDR3 has 14 amino acids. CDR1 and CDR2 from the germline V gene are ENHRY and SYGVKD. The chain's CDR3 is CAIRETGDNSPLHF. The CDR3 region has the DNA TGTGCCATCAGAGAGACAGGGGATAATTCACCCCTCCACTTT.

This clonotype was picked up a small number of times. The V and J genes are TRBV6-5 and TRBJ2-7, with 9 bases identical to TRBD1. The CDR3 runs to 12 residues. The germline V gene encodes CDR1 MNHEY and CDR2 SVGAGI. J lost 7 bases, V lost 8 bases, and 6 bases had no gene match. CDR3 nucleotide sequence: TGTGCCAGCGGACAGGGGCTCGGTGAGCAGTACTTC. It specifies CASGQGLGEQYF.